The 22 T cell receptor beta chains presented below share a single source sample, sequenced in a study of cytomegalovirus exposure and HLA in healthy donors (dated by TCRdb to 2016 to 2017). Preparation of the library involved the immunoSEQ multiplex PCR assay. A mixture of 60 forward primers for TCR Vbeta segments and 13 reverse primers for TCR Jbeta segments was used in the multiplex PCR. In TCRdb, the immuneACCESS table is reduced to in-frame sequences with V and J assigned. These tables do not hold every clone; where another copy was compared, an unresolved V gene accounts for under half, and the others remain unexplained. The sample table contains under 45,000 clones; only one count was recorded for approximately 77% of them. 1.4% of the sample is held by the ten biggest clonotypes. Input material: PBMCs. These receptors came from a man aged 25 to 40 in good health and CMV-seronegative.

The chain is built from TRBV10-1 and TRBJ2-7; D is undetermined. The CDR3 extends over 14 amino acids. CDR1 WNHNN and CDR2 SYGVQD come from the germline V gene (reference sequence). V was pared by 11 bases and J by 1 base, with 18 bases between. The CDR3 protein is CALRGPKSSYEQYF. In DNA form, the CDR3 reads TGCGCCCTCCGTGGGCCCAAGAGTTCCTACGAGCAGTACTTC.

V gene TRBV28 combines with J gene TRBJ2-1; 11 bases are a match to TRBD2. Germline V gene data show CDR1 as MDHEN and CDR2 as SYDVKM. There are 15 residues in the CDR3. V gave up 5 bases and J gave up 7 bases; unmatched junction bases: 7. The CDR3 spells CASSRRTSGLNEQFF. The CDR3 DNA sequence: TGTGCCAGCAGTCGAAGGACTAGCGGGTTGAATGAGCAGTTCTTC.

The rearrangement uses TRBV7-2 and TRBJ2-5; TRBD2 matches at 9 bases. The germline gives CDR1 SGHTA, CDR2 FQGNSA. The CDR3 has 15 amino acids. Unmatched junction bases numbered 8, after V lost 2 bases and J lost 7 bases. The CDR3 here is CASSLSGGRAGTQYF. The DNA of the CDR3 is TGTGCCAGCAGCTTATCCGGCGGGAGGGCCGGGACCCAGTACTTC.

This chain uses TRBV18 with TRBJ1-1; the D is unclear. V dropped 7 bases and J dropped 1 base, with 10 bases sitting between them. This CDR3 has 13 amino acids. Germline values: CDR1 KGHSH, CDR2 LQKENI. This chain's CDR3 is CASFLQQNTEAFF. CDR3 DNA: TGTGCCAGCTTTCTACAGCAGAACACTGAAGCTTTCTTT.

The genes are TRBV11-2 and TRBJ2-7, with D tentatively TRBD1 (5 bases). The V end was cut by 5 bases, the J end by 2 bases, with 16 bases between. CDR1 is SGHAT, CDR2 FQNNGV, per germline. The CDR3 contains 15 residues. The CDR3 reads CASSTYSTATYEQYF. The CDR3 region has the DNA TGTGCCAGCAGCACCTATTCGACAGCCACCTACGAGCAGTACTTC.

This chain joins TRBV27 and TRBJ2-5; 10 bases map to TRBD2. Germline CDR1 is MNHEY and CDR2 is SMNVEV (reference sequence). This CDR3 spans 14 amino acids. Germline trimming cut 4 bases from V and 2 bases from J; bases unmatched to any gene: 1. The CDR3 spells CASSWTSGQETQYF. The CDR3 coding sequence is TGTGCCAGCAGTTGGACTAGCGGACAAGAGACCCAGTACTTC.

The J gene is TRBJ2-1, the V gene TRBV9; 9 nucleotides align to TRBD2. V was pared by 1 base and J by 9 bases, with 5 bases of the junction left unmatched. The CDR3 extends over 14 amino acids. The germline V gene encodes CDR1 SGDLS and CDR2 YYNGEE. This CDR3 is CASSVRREGGEQFF. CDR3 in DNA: TGTGCCAGCAGCGTACGGCGGGAGGGGGGTGAGCAGTTCTTC.

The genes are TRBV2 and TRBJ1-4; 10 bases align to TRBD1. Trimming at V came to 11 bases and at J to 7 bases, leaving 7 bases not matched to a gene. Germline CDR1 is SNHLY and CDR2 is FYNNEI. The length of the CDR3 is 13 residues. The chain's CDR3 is CAGYRDRGEKLFF. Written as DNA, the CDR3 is TGTGCCGGGTACCGGGACAGGGGTGAAAAACTGTTTTTT.

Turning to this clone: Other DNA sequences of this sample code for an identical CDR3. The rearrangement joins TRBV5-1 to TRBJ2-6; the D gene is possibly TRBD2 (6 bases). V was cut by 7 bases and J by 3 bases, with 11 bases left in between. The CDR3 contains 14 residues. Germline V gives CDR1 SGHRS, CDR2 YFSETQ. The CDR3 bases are TGCGCCAGCCGGACGGGGGTTGGGGCCAACGTCCTGACTTTC. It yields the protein CASRTGVGANVLTF.

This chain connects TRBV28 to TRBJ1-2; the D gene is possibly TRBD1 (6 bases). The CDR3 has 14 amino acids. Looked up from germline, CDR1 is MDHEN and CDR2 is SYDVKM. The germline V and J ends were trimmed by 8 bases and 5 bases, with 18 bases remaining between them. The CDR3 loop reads CASRSRGRLYGYTF. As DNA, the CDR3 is TGTGCCAGCCGATCCAGGGGCCGCCTTTATGGCTACACCTTC.

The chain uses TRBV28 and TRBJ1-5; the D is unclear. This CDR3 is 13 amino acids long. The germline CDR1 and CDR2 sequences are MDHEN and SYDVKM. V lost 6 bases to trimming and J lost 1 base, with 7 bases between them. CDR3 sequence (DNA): TGTGCCAGCAGATTTACAAGCAATCAGCCCCAGCATTTT. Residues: CASRFTSNQPQHF.

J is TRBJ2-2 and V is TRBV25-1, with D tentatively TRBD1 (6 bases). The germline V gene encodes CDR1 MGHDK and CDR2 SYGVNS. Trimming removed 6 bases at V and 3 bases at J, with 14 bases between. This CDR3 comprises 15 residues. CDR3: CASRDRDRYTGELFF. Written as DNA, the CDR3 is TGTGCCAGCAGGGACAGAGATAGGTACACCGGGGAGCTGTTTTTT.

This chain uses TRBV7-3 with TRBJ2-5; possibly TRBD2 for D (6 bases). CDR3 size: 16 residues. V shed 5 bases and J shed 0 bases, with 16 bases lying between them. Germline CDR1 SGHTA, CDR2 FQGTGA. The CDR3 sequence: CASSPGVKRDQETQYF. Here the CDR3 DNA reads TGTGCCAGCAGCCCGGGAGTTAAGCGTGACCAAGAGACCCAGTACTTC.

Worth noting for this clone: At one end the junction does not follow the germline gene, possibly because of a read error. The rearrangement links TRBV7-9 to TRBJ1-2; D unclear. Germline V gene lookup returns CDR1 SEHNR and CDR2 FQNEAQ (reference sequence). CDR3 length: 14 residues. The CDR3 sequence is CSSSLETAPYGYTF. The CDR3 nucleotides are TGTTCCAGCAGCTTAGAAACAGCCCCCTATGGCTACACCTTC.

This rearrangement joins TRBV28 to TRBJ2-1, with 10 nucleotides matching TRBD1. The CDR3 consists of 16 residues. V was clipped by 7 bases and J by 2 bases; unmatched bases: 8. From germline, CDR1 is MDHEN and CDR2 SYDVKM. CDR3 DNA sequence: TGTGCCAGCAACAACTGGGGACAGGGGCCCTACAATGAGCAGTTCTTC. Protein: CASNNWGQGPYNEQFF.

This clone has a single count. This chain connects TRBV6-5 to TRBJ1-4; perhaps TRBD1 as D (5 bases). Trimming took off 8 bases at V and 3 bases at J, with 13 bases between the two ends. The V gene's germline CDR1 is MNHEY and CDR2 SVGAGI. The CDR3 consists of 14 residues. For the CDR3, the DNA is TGTGCCAGCCGGGCCGGGGGGGCTAATGAAAAACTGTTTTTT. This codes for CASRAGGANEKLFF.

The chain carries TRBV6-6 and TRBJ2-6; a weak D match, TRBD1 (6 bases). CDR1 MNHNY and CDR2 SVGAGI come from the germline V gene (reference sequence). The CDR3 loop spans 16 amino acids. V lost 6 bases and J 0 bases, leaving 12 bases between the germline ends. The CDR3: CASRATGSSGANVLTF. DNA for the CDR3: TGTGCCAGCAGAGCGACAGGCTCCTCTGGGGCCAACGTCCTGACTTTC.

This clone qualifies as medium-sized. In nucleotides, the CDR3 is TGTGCCAGCAGTCAGGCCCCCAGCTCTGGAAACACCATATATTTT. Translating it yields CASSQAPSSGNTIYF. The J gene is TRBJ1-3, the V gene TRBV6-1; unclear D gene. The CDR3 covers 15 residues. CDR1 is MNHNS, CDR2 SASEGT, per germline. Between the trimmed V and J ends, which lost 5 bases and 0 bases, there was a span of 11 bases.

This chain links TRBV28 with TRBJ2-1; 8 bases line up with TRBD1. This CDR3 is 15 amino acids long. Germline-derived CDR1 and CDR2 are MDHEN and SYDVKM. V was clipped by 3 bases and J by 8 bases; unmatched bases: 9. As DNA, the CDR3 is TGTGCCAGCAGTTTCCCCCGACAGGGGCGAGATGAGCAGTTCTTC. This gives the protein CASSFPRQGRDEQFF.

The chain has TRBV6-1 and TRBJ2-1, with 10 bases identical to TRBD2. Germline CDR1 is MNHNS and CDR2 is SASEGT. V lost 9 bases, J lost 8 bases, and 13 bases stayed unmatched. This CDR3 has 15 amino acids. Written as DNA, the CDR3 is TGTGCCAGTCCCCGGGCGGCTAGCGGGAGTTATGAGCAGTTCTTC. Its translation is CASPRAASGSYEQFF.

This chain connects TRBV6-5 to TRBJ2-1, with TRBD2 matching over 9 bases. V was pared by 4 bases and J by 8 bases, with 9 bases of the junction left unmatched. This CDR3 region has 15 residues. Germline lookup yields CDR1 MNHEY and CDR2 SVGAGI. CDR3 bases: TGTGCCAGCAGTTCTCGCAGCGGGAGGTCCCATGAGCAGTTCTTC. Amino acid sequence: CASSSRSGRSHEQFF.

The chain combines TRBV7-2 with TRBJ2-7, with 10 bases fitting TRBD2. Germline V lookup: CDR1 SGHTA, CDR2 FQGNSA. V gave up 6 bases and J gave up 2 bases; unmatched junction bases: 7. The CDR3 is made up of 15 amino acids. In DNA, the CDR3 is TGTGCCAGCAGATCAACGCTAGCGGGGGCCTACGAGCAGTACTTC. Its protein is CASRSTLAGAYEQYF.